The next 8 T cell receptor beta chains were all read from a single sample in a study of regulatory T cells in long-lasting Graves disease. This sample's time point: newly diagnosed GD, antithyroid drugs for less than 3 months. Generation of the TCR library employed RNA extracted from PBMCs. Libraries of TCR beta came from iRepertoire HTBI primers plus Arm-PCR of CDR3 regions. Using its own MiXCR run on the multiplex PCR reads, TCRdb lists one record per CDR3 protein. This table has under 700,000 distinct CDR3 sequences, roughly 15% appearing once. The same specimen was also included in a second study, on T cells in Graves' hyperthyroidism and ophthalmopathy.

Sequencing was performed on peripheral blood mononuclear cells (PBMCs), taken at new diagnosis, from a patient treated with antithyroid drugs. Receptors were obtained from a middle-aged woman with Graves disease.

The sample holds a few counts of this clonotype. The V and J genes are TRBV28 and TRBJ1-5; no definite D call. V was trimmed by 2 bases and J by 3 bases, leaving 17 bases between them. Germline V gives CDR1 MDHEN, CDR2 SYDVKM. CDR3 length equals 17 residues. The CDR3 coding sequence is TGTGCCAGCAGTTTAGTTAGCGGGTGGCTTAACAATCAGCCCCAGCATTTT. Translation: CASSLVSGWLNNQPQHF.

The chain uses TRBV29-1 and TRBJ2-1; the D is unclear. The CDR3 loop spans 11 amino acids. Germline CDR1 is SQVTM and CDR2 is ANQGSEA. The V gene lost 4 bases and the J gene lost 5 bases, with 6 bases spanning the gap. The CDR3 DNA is TGCAGCGTTGCACCGCACAATGAGCAGTTCTTC. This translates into CSVAPHNEQFF.

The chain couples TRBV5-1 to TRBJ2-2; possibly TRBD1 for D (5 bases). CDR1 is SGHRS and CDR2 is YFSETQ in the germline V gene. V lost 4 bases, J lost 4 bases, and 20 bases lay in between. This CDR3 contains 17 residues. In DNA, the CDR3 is TGCGCCAGCAGCCCTAGGGCGCAGGGAATCATCACCGGGGAGCTGTTTTTT. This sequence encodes CASSPRAQGIITGELFF.

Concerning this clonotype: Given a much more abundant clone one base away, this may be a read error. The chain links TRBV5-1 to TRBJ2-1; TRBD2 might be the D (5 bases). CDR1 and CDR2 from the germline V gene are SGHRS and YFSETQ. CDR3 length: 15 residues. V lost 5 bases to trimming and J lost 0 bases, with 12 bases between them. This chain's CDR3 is CASSTNGDSYNEQFF. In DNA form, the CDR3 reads TGCGCCAGCAGTACTAACGGGGACTCCTACAATGAGCAGTTCTTC.

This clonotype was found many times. In DNA, the CDR3 is TGTGCCAGCAGTTACTTCCAGGGGGGAGACTATGGCTACACCTTC. As protein: CASSYFQGGDYGYTF. The chain recombines TRBV6-2 or TRBV6-3 with TRBJ1-2; 7 bases are shared with TRBD1. CDR3 size: 15 residues. V gave up 1 base and J gave up 3 bases; unmatched junction bases: 5. Germline CDR1 and CDR2: MNHEY and SVGEGT.

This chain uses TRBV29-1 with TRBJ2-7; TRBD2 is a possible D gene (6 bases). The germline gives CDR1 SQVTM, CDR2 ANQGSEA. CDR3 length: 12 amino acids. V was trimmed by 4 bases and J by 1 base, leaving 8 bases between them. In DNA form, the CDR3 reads TGCAGCGTTGGCGGGGAGTCCTACGAGCAGTACTTC. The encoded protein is CSVGGESYEQYF.

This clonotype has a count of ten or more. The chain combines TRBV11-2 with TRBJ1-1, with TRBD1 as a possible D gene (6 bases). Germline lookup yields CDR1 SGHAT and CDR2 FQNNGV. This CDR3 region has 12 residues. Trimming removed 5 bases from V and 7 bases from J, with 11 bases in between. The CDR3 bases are TGTGCCAGCAGCCTACAGGGTGGTGAAGCTTTCTTT. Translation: CASSLQGGEAFF.

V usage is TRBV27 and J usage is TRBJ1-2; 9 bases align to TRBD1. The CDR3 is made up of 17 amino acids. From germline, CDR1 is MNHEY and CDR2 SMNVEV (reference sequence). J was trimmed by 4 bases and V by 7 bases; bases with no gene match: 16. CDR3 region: CASTPGDRVLGGYGYTF. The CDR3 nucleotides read TGTGCCAGCACCCCTGGGGACAGGGTGTTGGGGGGCTATGGCTACACCTTC.